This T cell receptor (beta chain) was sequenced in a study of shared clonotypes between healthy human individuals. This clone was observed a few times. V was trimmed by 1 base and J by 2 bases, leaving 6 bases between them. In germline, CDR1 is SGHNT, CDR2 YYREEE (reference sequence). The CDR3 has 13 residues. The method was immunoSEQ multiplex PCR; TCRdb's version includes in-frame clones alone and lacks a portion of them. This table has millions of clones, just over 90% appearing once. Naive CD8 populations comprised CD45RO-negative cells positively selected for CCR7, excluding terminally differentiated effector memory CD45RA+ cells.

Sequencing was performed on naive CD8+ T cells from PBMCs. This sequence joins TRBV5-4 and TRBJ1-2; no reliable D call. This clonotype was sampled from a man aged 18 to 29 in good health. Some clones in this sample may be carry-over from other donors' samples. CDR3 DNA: TGTGCCAGCAGCTTGAAACCCAACTATGGCTACACCTTC. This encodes CASSLKPNYGYTF.